This TCR beta chain originates from a study of T-cell reconstitution after alpha-beta-depleted transplantation in children. The CDR3 contains 17 residues. J lost 0 bases, V lost 3 bases, and 5 bases had no gene match. CDR1 is SGHRS, CDR2 YFSETQ, per germline. Preparation of the TCRbeta library involved a method that used unique molecular identifiers. TCRdb used MiXCR to reprocess the PCR reads, holding one entry per CDR3 protein. The table lists some 500,000 distinct CDR3 sequences, approximately 20% of them singletons, with approximately 3% in the top ten. The gene calls are TRBV5-1 and TRBJ2-6; 8 bases are a match to TRBD1. This receptor was identified in a human donor who donated a stem cell graft to a child with acute lymphoblastic leukemia. The sample was PBMCs from the stem cell graft donor, taken from the stem cell graft. CDR3 in amino acids: CASSWTGTSSGANVLTF. The CDR3 DNA follows: TGCGCCAGCAGCTGGACAGGGACCTCCTCTGGGGCCAACGTCCTGACTTTC.